Listed here is a single T cell receptor (beta chain). The antigen is not known. These data originate in a study of vaccination and CD4 T cells after COVID-19. Treatment: roughly nine-day PBMC culture with coronavirus spike peptide pools or control peptides (ViraFEST assay). ViraFEST sequenced TCRs after peptide-pool expansion of antigen-specific T cells. More than 1.5 million PBMCs were grown per well alongside 8.5 to 10 IU/ml IL-2 and about 9.5 ug/ml peptide pools. Per germline, CDR1 MDHEN and CDR2 SYDVKM. After removal of 10 bases from V and 5 bases from J, the junction contained 10 bases not matched to a gene. CDR3 length: 14 residues. The study, taken as a whole, reports: Convalescent patients had a median roughly 85% of post-vaccine SARS-CoV-2-reactive clones that were detected only after vaccination, not before it.

Once obtained from cultured CD4+ T cells, the DNA was sequenced using the Oncomine TCR Beta short-read assay. TCRdb redid the calling of the PCR reads with MiXCR, one entry per CDR3 protein. The sample shows some 15,000 distinct CDR3 sequences, around three quarters of them seen only once. The TCR sequence derives from a human donor who had recovered from COVID-19. The J gene is TRBJ2-3, the V gene TRBV28; 9 bases are shared with TRBD1. Material: CD4+ T cells from blood, cultured in vitro. CDR3 DNA: TGTGCCACCCTCGGGACAGGGAGTCGAGATACGCAGTATTTT. It is translated as CATLGTGSRDTQYF.